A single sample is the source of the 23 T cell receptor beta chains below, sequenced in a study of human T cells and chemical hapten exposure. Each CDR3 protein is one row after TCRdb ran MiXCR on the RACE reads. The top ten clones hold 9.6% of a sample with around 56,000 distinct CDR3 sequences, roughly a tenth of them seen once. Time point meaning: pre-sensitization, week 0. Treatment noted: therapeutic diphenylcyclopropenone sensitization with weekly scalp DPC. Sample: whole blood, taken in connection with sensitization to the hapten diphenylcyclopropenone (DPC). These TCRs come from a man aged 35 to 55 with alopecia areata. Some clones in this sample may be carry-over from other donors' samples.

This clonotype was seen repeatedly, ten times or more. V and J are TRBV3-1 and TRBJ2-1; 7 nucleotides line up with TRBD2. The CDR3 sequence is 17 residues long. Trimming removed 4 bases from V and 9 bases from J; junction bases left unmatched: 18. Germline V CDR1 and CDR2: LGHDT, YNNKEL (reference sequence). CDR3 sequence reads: CASSPRLAEGFMAEQFF. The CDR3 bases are TGTGCCAGCAGCCCTAGGCTAGCGGAGGGATTTATGGCTGAGCAGTTCTTC.

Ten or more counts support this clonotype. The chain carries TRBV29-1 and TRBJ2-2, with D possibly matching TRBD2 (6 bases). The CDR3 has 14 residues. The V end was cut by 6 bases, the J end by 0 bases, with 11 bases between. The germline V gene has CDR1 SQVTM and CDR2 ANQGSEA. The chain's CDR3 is CSVGTGTNTGELFF. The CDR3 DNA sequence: TGCAGCGTCGGGACTGGTACGAACACCGGGGAGCTGTTTTTT.

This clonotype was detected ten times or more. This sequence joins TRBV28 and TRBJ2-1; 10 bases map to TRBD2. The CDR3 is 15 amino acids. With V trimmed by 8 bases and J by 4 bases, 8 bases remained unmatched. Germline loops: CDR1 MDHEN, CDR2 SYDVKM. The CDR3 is CASYPSGGRYNEQFF. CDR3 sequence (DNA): TGTGCCAGCTACCCTAGCGGGGGCCGTTACAATGAGCAGTTCTTC.

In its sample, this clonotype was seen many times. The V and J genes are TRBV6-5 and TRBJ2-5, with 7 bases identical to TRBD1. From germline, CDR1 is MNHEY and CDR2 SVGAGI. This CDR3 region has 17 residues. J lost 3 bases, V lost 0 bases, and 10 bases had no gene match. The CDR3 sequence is CASSYSTGTGMKETQYF. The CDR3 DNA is TGTGCCAGCAGTTACTCGACAGGGACGGGTATGAAAGAGACCCAGTACTTC.

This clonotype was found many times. CDR3 amino acids: CASSDLLNGRISYGYTF. CDR3 nucleotide sequence: TGTGCCAGCAGTGACCTACTTAACGGACGGATTAGCTATGGCTACACCTTC. This rearrangement joins TRBV2 to TRBJ1-2; no clear D. The germline CDR1 and CDR2 sequences are SNHLY and FYNNEI. CDR3 size: 17 residues. Trimming took off 3 bases at V and 4 bases at J, with 21 bases between the two ends.

CDR3 sequence (DNA): TGTGCCAGCAGGCCGGGACAGGGGGCCCCCGGGGAGCTGTTTTTT. Translation gives CASRPGQGAPGELFF. The gene calls are TRBV6-6 and TRBJ2-2, with 12 bases matching TRBD1. This CDR3 region has 15 residues. Germline CDR1 is MNHNY and CDR2 is SVGAGI (reference sequence). V was clipped by 6 bases and J by 6 bases; unmatched bases: 5.

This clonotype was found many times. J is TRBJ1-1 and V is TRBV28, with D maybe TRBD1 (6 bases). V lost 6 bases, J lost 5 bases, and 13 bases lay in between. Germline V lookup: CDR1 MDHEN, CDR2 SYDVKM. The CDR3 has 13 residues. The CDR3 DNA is TGTGCCAGCAGCCCCACCCAGGGGACTGAAGCTTTCTTT. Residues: CASSPTQGTEAFF.

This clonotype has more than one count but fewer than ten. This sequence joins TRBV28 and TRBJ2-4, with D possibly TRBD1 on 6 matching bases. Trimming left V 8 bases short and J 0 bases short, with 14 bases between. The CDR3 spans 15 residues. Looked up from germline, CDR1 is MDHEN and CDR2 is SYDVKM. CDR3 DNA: TGTGCCAGCCAGGGCAGGGGCCTAGCCAAAAACATTCAGTACTTC. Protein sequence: CASQGRGLAKNIQYF.

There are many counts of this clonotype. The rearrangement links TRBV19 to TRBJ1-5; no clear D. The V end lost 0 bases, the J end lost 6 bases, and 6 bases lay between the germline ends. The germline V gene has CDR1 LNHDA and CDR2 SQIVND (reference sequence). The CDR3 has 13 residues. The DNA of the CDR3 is TGTGCCAGTAGTATAGATTTCGCTCAGCCCCAGCATTTT. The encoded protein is CASSIDFAQPQHF.

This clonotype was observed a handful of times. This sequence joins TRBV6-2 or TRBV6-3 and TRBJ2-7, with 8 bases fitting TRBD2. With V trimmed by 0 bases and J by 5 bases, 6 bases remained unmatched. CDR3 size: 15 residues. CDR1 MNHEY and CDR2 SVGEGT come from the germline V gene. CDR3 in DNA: TGTGCCAGCAGTTACTCTGGGACTAGAAGGAACGAGCAGTACTTC. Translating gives CASSYSGTRRNEQYF.

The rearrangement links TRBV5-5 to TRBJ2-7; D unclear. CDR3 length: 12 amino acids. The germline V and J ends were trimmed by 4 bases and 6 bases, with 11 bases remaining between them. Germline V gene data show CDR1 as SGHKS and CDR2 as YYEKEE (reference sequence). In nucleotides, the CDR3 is TGTGCCAGCAGCCGAGATTCCCTCGAGCAGTACTTC. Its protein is CASSRDSLEQYF.

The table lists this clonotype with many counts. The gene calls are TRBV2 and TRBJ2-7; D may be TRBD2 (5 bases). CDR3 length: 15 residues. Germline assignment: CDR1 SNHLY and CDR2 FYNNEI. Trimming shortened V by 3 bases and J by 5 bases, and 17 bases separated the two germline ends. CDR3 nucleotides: TGTGCCAGCAGTGACGCGGGCCGAGACTTCGACGAGCAGTACTTC. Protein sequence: CASSDAGRDFDEQYF.

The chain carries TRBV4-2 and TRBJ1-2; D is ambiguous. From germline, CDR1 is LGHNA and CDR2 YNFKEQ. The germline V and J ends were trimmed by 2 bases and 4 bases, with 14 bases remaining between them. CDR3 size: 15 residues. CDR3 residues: CASSQPAGSSYGYTF. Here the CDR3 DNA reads TGTGCCAGCAGCCAACCCGCGGGGTCCTCCTATGGCTACACCTTC.

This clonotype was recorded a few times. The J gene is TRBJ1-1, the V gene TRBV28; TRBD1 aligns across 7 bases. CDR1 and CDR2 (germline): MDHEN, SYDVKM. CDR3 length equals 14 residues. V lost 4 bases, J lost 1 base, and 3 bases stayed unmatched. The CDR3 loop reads CASSSTGENTEAFF. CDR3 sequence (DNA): TGTGCCAGCAGTTCCACAGGGGAGAACACTGAAGCTTTCTTT.

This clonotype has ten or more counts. CDR3 residues: CASSLGGASGNTIYF. DNA of the CDR3: TGTGCCAGCAGTTTAGGGGGGGCCTCTGGAAACACCATATATTTT. The chain uses TRBV27 and TRBJ1-3, with D maybe TRBD1 (6 bases). Trimming took 2 bases from V and 0 from J, leaving 8 bases between them. Germline CDR1 and CDR2: MNHEY and SMNVEV (reference sequence). The CDR3 covers 15 residues.

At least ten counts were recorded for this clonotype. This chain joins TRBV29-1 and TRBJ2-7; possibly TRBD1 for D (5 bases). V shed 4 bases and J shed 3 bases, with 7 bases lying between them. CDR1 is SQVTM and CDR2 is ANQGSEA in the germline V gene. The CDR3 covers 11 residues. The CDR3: CSVADSYEQYF. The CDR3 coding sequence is TGCAGCGTTGCTGACAGCTACGAGCAGTACTTC.

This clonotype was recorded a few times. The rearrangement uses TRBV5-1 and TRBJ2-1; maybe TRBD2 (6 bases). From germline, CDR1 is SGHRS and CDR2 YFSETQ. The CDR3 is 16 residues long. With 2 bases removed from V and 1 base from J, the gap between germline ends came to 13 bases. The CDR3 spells CASSLTGDLSYNEQFF. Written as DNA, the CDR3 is TGCGCCAGCAGCTTAACGGGGGACCTTTCCTACAATGAGCAGTTCTTC.

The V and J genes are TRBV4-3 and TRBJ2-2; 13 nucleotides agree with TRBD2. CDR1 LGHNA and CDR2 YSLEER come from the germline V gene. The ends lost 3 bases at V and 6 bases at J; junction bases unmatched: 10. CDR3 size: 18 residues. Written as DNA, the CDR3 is TGCGCCAGCAGCCAGGGAGGGACTAGCGGGATCACCTCCGGGGAGCTGTTTTTT. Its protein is CASSQGGTSGITSGELFF.

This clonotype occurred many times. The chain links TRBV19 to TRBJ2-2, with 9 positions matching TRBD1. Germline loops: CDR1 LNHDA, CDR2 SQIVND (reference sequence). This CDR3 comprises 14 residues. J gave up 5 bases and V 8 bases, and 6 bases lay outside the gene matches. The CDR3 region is CASWRTGVTGELFF. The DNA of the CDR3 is TGTGCCAGTTGGAGGACAGGGGTAACCGGGGAGCTGTTTTTT.

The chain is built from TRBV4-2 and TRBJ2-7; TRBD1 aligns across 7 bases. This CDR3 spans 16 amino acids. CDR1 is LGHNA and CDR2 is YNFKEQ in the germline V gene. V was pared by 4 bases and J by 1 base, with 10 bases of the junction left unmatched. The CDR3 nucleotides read TGTGCCAGCAGCCCAAGAACCCGGGACAGATCCTACGAGCAGTACTTC. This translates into CASSPRTRDRSYEQYF.

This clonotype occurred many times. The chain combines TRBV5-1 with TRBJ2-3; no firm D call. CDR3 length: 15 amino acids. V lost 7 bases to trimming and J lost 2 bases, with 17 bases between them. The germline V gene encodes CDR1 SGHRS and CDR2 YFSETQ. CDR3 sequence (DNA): TGCGCCAGCGGAGAGAGGAACGGCCACACAGATACGCAGTATTTT. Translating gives CASGERNGHTDTQYF.

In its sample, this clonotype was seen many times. The DNA for the CDR3 is TGTGCCAGCAGGGGGACAGGAGGCGGCTCTGGAAACACCATATATTTT. Amino acid sequence: CASRGTGGGSGNTIYF. The V gene is TRBV6-6, the J gene TRBJ1-3; 8 bases align to TRBD1. V was clipped by 6 bases and J by 0 bases; unmatched bases: 7. Germline V CDR1 and CDR2: MNHNY, SVGAGI (reference sequence). The CDR3 length is 16 residues.

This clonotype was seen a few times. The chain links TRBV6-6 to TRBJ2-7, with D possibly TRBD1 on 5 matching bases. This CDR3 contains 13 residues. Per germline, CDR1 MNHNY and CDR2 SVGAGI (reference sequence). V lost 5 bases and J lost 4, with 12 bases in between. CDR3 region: CASSGDSYYEQYF. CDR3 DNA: TGTGCCAGCAGTGGCGACAGCTATTACGAGCAGTACTTC.